This passage covers 32 T cell receptor beta chains from one sample sequenced in a study of CD8 T cells in ankylosing spondylitis. Via MiXCR, TCRdb re-called the 5' RACE reads, giving one row per CDR3 protein. The sample records approximately 300,000 distinct CDR3 sequences, approximately 20% being singletons. The source material was blood, either unsorted or a sorted T cell fraction (not recorded which). The origin of the receptors is a male donor with ankylosing spondylitis or in good health (not recorded which).

The table lists this clonotype with many counts. This chain links TRBV7-6 with TRBJ2-2, with D uncertain. V lost 10 bases and J lost 4, with 13 bases in between. From germline, CDR1 is SGHVS and CDR2 FNYEAQ. The CDR3 has 13 amino acids. The CDR3 sequence: CATPKVATGELFF. The CDR3 DNA follows: TGTGCCACCCCAAAGGTTGCCACCGGGGAGCTGTTTTTT.

The chain links TRBV6-1 to TRBJ1-6; the match to TRBD1 covers 7 bases. In germline, CDR1 is MNHNS, CDR2 SASEGT. V lost 6 bases and J lost 10; bases outside the gene matches: 15. The CDR3 totals 16 residues. The CDR3 protein is CASSDPQALTGSPLHF. The CDR3 coding sequence is TGTGCCAGCAGCGATCCCCAGGCCCTGACAGGGTCACCCCTCCACTTT.

The genes are TRBV10-3 and TRBJ2-3, with a weak D call TRBD2 (6 bases). V lost 4 bases and J lost 2, with 13 bases in between. Germline V gene lookup returns CDR1 ENHRY and CDR2 SYGVKD. The CDR3 has 15 amino acids. CDR3 sequence reads: CAISVGGELTDTQYF. CDR3 nucleotides: TGTGCCATCAGTGTAGGCGGGGAGCTCACAGATACGCAGTATTTT.

In this sample, this clonotype turned up a few times. The chain links TRBV10-3 to TRBJ2-5, with TRBD2 as a possible D gene (6 bases). Trimming removed 5 bases from V and 2 bases from J, with 12 bases in between. Germline V CDR1 and CDR2: ENHRY, SYGVKD. CDR3 size: 14 residues. CDR3 in amino acids: CAISRREDQETQYF. CDR3 in DNA: TGTGCCATCAGTAGGCGGGAAGATCAAGAGACCCAGTACTTC.

This clonotype was found many times. V is TRBV5-1 and J is TRBJ2-2; D is possibly TRBD1 (5 bases). CDR3 size: 15 residues. Trimming pared 6 bases from V and 0 bases from J, leaving 12 bases between. Germline-derived CDR1 and CDR2 are SGHRS and YFSETQ. The CDR3 coding sequence is TGCGCCAGCACACTGGACACTTCGAACACCGGGGAGCTGTTTTTT. Its protein is CASTLDTSNTGELFF.

This clonotype came up many times. The chain recombines TRBV29-1 with TRBJ2-2; D possibly uses TRBD1 or TRBD2 (5 bases each). Germline V gives CDR1 SQVTM, CDR2 ANQGSEA. Trimming left V 4 bases short and J 8 bases short, with 20 bases between. This CDR3 has 15 amino acids. In DNA form, the CDR3 reads TGCAGCGTTGGGATCGGGGCCGGGGTAGAAGGGGAGCTGTTTTTT. It encodes CSVGIGAGVEGELFF.

This clonotype was detected only a few times. The V call is TRBV5-1, the J call TRBJ2-1; D gene unclear. V was clipped by 4 bases and J by 5 bases, with 7 bases between them. Germline CDR1 SGHRS, CDR2 YFSETQ. CDR3 length equals 12 residues. CDR3 sequence: CASSQVNNEQFF. The CDR3 DNA follows: TGCGCCAGCAGCCAAGTCAACAATGAGCAGTTCTTC. Complete variable domain (other parts from reference TRBV5-1 and TRBJ2-1): KAGVTQTPRYLIKTRGQQVTLSCSPISGHRSVSWYQQTPGQGLQFLFEYFSETQRNKGNFPGRFSGRQFSNSRSEMNVSTLELGDSALYLCASSQVNNEQFFGPGTRLTVL.

This rearrangement joins TRBV6-5 to TRBJ2-1, with 9 bases matching TRBD2. Trimming at V came to 3 bases and at J to 7 bases, leaving 7 bases not matched to a gene. The germline V gene encodes CDR1 MNHEY and CDR2 SVGAGI. This CDR3 comprises 15 residues. CDR3 loop: CASSYRASGANEQFF. The DNA for the CDR3 is TGTGCCAGCAGTTATAGGGCTAGCGGGGCGAATGAGCAGTTCTTC.

This clonotype was detected only a few times. J is TRBJ2-3 and V is TRBV5-1; D is unresolved. The CDR3 covers 13 residues. V was cut by 10 bases and J by 2 bases, with 14 bases left in between. In germline, CDR1 is SGHRS, CDR2 YFSETQ. In DNA form, the CDR3 reads TGCGCCTCCAGTGGTGCAGACACAGATACGCAGTATTTT. It translates to CASSGADTDTQYF.

This clonotype has just a few counts. J is TRBJ2-2 and V is TRBV5-6; 9 bases align to TRBD1. This CDR3 spans 15 amino acids. From germline, CDR1 is SGHDT and CDR2 YYEEEE. J lost 5 bases, V lost 0 bases, and 2 bases had no gene match. The CDR3 loop is CASSLGDRATGELFF. The CDR3, as DNA: TGTGCCAGCAGCTTGGGGGACAGGGCGACCGGGGAGCTGTTTTTT.

This clonotype was picked up many times. The chain employs TRBV11-2 and TRBJ2-3; 8 positions match TRBD2. CDR1 and CDR2 (germline): SGHAT, FQNNGV. V lost 0 bases to trimming and J lost 5 bases; unmatched junction nucleotides: 10. CDR3 length equals 17 residues. DNA for the CDR3: TGTGCCAGCAGCTTAGATAATGGAGCGGGAGACTTAGATACGCAGTATTTT. Its protein is CASSLDNGAGDLDTQYF. Complete variable domain (other parts from reference TRBV11-2 and TRBJ2-3): EAGVAQSPRYKIIEKRQSVAFWCNPISGHATLYWYQQILGQGPKLLIQFQNNGVVDDSQLPKDRFSAERLKGVDSTLKIQPAKLEDSAVYLCASSLDNGAGDLDTQYFGPGTRLTVL.

The table lists this clonotype with a few counts. The rearrangement uses TRBV5-1 and TRBJ2-5; 15 bases fit TRBD2. Per germline, CDR1 SGHRS and CDR2 YFSETQ. V lost 4 bases, J lost 5 bases, and 6 bases stayed unmatched. This CDR3 comprises 16 residues. Here the CDR3 DNA reads TGCGCCAGCAGCCTCGGGACTAGCGGGGGGATGGAGACCCAGTACTTC. It translates to CASSLGTSGGMETQYF.

In this sample, this clonotype turned up a few times. The chain couples TRBV28 to TRBJ2-3, with D perhaps assigned TRBD1 or TRBD2 (5 bases each). Germline V gene data show CDR1 as MDHEN and CDR2 as SYDVKM. CDR3 size: 14 residues. V was trimmed by 2 bases and J by 3 bases, leaving 9 bases between them. The CDR3 DNA reads as TGTGCCAGCAGTTTAAGGTGGGGGACAGATACGCAGTATTTT. Its protein is CASSLRWGTDTQYF.

The rearrangement joins TRBV15 to TRBJ2-1, with D perhaps matching TRBD2 (6 bases). Germline V lookup: CDR1 LNHNV, CDR2 YYDKDF (reference sequence). The CDR3 length is 16 residues. V was trimmed by 3 bases and J by 9 bases, leaving 21 bases between them. The CDR3 coding sequence is TGTGCCACCAGCAGGTACCAACAAGCGGGCGACGTTGAGCAGTTCTTC. It encodes CATSRYQQAGDVEQFF.

This clonotype has just a few counts. The V gene is TRBV4-1, the J gene TRBJ2-1; D unresolved. CDR1 MGHRA and CDR2 YSYEKL come from the germline V gene. Trimming removed 5 bases from V and 0 bases from J, with 11 bases in between. This CDR3 comprises 15 residues. The CDR3 DNA follows: TGCGCCAGCAGCTACAGCCCAGACTCCTACAATGAGCAGTTCTTC. Amino acids: CASSYSPDSYNEQFF.

V is TRBV12-3 or TRBV12-4 and J is TRBJ2-7; D might be TRBD2 (6 bases). The CDR3 covers 13 residues. The ends were cut back, 2 bases at V and 3 bases at J, with 8 bases in the middle. CDR3 DNA sequence: TGTGCCAGCAGTTTAACCGGGGGCTACGAGCAGTACGTC. It codes for CASSLTGGYEQYV.

The CDR3 region has the DNA TGTGCCAGCACTGTCCAAGAGACCCAGTACTTC. This codes for CASTVQETQYF. The chain employs TRBV2 and TRBJ2-5; D call uncertain. V was clipped by 7 bases and J by 1 base, with 4 bases between them. The CDR3 length is 11 residues. The germline V gene has CDR1 SNHLY and CDR2 FYNNEI.

This clonotype was picked up many times. The rearrangement links TRBV5-1 to TRBJ2-1; no clear D gene. Trimming shortened V by 0 bases and J by 6 bases, and 7 bases separated the two germline ends. The CDR3 is 13 residues long. Germline lookup yields CDR1 SGHRS and CDR2 YFSETQ. CDR3 DNA sequence: TGCGCCAGCAGCTTGGCCGGCGTCAATGAGCAGTTCTTC. Translating it yields CASSLAGVNEQFF.

The table lists this clonotype with many counts. The rearrangement joins TRBV5-6 to TRBJ2-1; 9 bases align to TRBD2. After removal of 1 base from V and 5 bases from J, the junction contained 7 bases not matched to a gene. CDR1 is SGHDT, CDR2 YYEEEE, per germline. The length of the CDR3 is 16 residues. The CDR3 sequence: CASSLLNSGSNNEQFF. DNA of the CDR3: TGTGCCAGCAGCTTGCTTAATAGCGGGAGCAACAATGAGCAGTTCTTC.

The chain couples TRBV28 to TRBJ1-3; TRBD1 might be the D (5 bases). V was cut by 6 bases and J by 7 bases, with 19 bases left in between. Germline-derived CDR1 and CDR2 are MDHEN and SYDVKM. The CDR3 extends over 15 amino acids. The CDR3 protein is CASSLRGRVGNTIYF. For the CDR3, the DNA is TGTGCCAGCAGCCTAAGGGGCAGGGTAGGCAACACCATATATTTT.

This clonotype was picked up a small number of times. The chain has TRBV28 and TRBJ1-6, with 7 bases fitting TRBD1. The CDR3 loop spans 15 amino acids. Trimming removed 3 bases from V and 9 bases from J; junction bases left unmatched: 8. Germline CDR1 is MDHEN and CDR2 is SYDVKM. The CDR3 region is CASSFNDREGSPLHF. CDR3 nucleotide sequence: TGTGCCAGCAGTTTCAATGACAGGGAGGGTTCACCCCTCCACTTT.

This clonotype has just a few counts. The rearrangement uses TRBV27 and TRBJ2-5; 7 bases are shared with TRBD1. The CDR3 is 15 amino acids. V lost 4 bases, J lost 7 bases, and 12 bases stayed unmatched. Germline values: CDR1 MNHEY, CDR2 SMNVEV (reference sequence). DNA for the CDR3: TGTGCCAGCAGTTCAGGGACAGAAGGCCGGGCGACCCAGTACTTC. This translates into CASSSGTEGRATQYF.

The CDR3 sequence: CASSVGEVHSPLHF. CDR3 nucleotides: TGTGCCAGCAGCGTAGGCGAGGTTCATTCACCCCTCCACTTT. V gene TRBV9 combines with J gene TRBJ1-6; D gene unclear. Between the trimmed V and J ends, which lost 0 bases and 8 bases, there was a span of 9 bases. Per germline, CDR1 SGDLS and CDR2 YYNGEE. The CDR3 length is 14 residues. The full variable domain, in which reference TRBV9 and TRBJ1-6 provide the parts outside the CDR3, is DSGVTQTPKHLITATGQRVTLRCSPRSGDLSVYWYQQSLDQGLQFLIQYYNGEERAKGNILERFSAQQFPDLHSELNLSSLELGDSALYFCASSVGEVHSPLHFGNGTRLTVT.

This clonotype was seen a handful of times. The chain combines TRBV7-9 with TRBJ2-5, with TRBD2 as a possible D gene (5 bases). Deletions cut 1 base from V and 1 base from J, with 13 bases between. The CDR3 is 16 amino acids. The germline CDR1 and CDR2 sequences are SEHNR and FQNEAQ (reference sequence). The CDR3 reads CASSLGPGLGQETQYF. CDR3 nucleotides: TGTGCCAGCAGCTTAGGTCCCGGACTTGGCCAAGAGACCCAGTACTTC.

This clonotype has ten or more counts. V usage is TRBV10-3 and J usage is TRBJ1-4; no reliable D call. The V gene's germline CDR1 is ENHRY and CDR2 SYGVKD. Trimming took off 3 bases at V and 8 bases at J, with 7 bases between the two ends. The CDR3 is made up of 12 amino acids. The CDR3 coding sequence is TGTGCCATCAGTGAAGTAGGAGAAAAACTGTTTTTT. Encoded protein: CAISEVGEKLFF.

This chain connects TRBV10-3 to TRBJ2-2; TRBD1 aligns across 10 bases. This CDR3 has 13 amino acids. Germline assignment: CDR1 ENHRY and CDR2 SYGVKD. After removal of 8 bases from V and 4 bases from J, the junction contained 1 base not matched to a gene. This chain's CDR3 is CAIRDRGTGELFF. The CDR3 nucleotides are TGTGCCATCCGGGACAGGGGCACCGGGGAGCTGTTTTTT.

This chain links TRBV20-1 with TRBJ1-5; D is uncertain. CDR3 length: 15 residues. With 2 bases removed from V and 0 bases from J, the gap between germline ends came to 11 bases. Germline CDR1 is DFQATT and CDR2 is SNEGSKA (reference sequence). CDR3 sequence: CSARNSGFSNQPQHF. The CDR3 bases are TGCAGTGCTAGAAACTCGGGGTTTAGCAATCAGCCCCAGCATTTT.

The chain combines TRBV5-1 with TRBJ2-1, with D possibly being TRBD1 or TRBD2 (5 bases each). The CDR3 is 16 amino acids. V lost 3 bases to trimming and J lost 9 bases, with 22 bases between them. In germline, CDR1 is SGHRS, CDR2 YFSETQ. The CDR3 nucleotides are TGCGCCAGCAGCTCGGGACCACCCGTGCGTCGTGGTGAGCAGTTCTTC. Amino acids: CASSSGPPVRRGEQFF. The whole variable domain, filled in from reference TRBV5-1 and TRBJ2-1, reads KAGVTQTPRYLIKTRGQQVTLSCSPISGHRSVSWYQQTPGQGLQFLFEYFSETQRNKGNFPGRFSGRQFSNSRSEMNVSTLELGDSALYLCASSSGPPVRRGEQFFGPGTRLTVL.

In this sample, this clonotype turned up many times. This sequence joins TRBV15 and TRBJ1-2; D not certain. The CDR3 contains 13 residues. From germline, CDR1 is LNHNV and CDR2 YYDKDF (reference sequence). The V and J ends lost 0 bases and 8 bases respectively, with 10 bases between them. CDR3 amino acids: CATSREEGGGYTF. For the CDR3, the DNA is TGTGCCACCAGCAGAGAGGAGGGCGGAGGCTACACCTTC.

V gene TRBV5-1 combines with J gene TRBJ2-1; 14 bases line up with TRBD2. With 4 bases clipped from V and 3 bases from J, the junction kept 3 bases outside the gene matches. The CDR3 extends over 16 amino acids. Germline-derived CDR1 and CDR2 are SGHRS and YFSETQ. The CDR3 coding sequence is TGCGCCAGCAGCCCGGGACTAGCGGGGGACTACAATGAGCAGTTCTTC. Residues: CASSPGLAGDYNEQFF.

The rearrangement joins TRBV5-1 to TRBJ1-6; a possible D gene is TRBD1 (6 bases). Per the germline V gene, CDR1 is SGHRS and CDR2 is YFSETQ. Trimming left V 4 bases short and J 0 bases short, with 11 bases between. The CDR3 totals 16 residues. This chain's CDR3 is CASSPPDSSYNSPLHF. As DNA, the CDR3 is TGCGCCAGCAGCCCACCGGACAGCTCCTATAATTCACCCCTCCACTTT.

This clonotype was seen many times. The chain carries TRBV6-1 and TRBJ1-3, with 8 bases aligning to TRBD1. The V segment lost 4 bases and the J segment 4 bases; nucleotides outside the gene matches: 6. The CDR3 extends over 15 amino acids. The germline V gene encodes CDR1 MNHNS and CDR2 SASEGT. The CDR3 protein is CASSVTGESGNTIYF. The CDR3 DNA follows: TGTGCCAGCAGTGTGACAGGGGAGTCAGGAAACACCATATATTTT.